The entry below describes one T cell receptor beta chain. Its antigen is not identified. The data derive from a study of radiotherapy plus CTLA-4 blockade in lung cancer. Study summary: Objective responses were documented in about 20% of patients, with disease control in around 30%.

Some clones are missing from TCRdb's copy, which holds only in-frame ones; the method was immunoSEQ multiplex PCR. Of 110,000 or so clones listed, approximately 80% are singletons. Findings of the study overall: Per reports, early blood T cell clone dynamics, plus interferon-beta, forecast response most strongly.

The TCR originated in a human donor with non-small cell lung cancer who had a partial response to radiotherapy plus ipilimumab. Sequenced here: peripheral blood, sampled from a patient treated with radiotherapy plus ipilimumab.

Here the CDR3 reads CASSPGGGRKGDQPQHF. The CDR3 DNA reads as TGTGCCAGTAGTCCCGGGGGGGGGAGAAAGGGGGATCAGCCCCAGCATTTT. The chain joins TRBV19 to TRBJ1-5, with a weak D call TRBD1 (6 bases). Trimming took off 5 bases at V and 5 bases at J, with 22 bases between the two ends. CDR1 and CDR2 (germline): LNHDA, SQIVND (reference sequence). This CDR3 has 17 amino acids.